This entry features one TCR beta chain sequence. The antigen remains undetermined. PCR primers comprised 60 Vbeta and 13 Jbeta primers. Clones were sequenced by immunoSEQ multiplex PCR, and TCRdb holds only the in-frame ones, with some missing. The data hold some 190,000 clones, with roughly 80% observed a single time. The CDR3 has 14 residues. Germline CDR1 and CDR2: SGHDT and YYEEEE. V was shortened by 1 base and J by 10 bases, with 12 bases between the two germline ends. The data belong to a study of cytomegalovirus exposure and HLA in healthy donors. The study, taken as a whole, reports: With further analysis later on, most CMV-associated TCR beta chains appeared HLA-restricted. TCR beta sequences reportedly predicted the HLA-A and HLA-B alleles of most subjects accurately. Researchers had no immune exposure information except CMV serostatus available. Later analysis identified 16,951 TCR beta sequences associated with HLA alleles, using a false discovery rate threshold of 0.05.

Source material: PBMCs. The chain recombines TRBV5-6 with TRBJ1-6; D is possibly TRBD1 (5 bases). The receptor was derived from a woman in her thirties in good health and CMV-seropositive. CDR3 residues: CASSLQGLGSPLHF. CDR3 nucleotide sequence: TGTGCCAGCAGCTTGCAGGGACTTGGGTCACCCCTCCACTTT.